This T cell receptor (beta chain) was sequenced for a study of identical twins. The length of the CDR3 is 18 residues. Germline lookup yields CDR1 LGHDT and CDR2 YNNKEL (reference sequence). Trimming took 4 bases from V and 0 from J; bases not matched to a gene: 7. This clonotype was found many times. TCRdb re-analysed the 5' RACE reads in MiXCR, keeping a single row per CDR3 protein. The sample includes about 690,000 distinct CDR3 sequences, around 6% of them seen just once. The sequence came from a man aged 18 to 35 in good health. The rearrangement joins TRBV3-1 to TRBJ2-1, with 12 bases identical to TRBD2. The specimen was naive T cells sorted from blood. CDR3 DNA: TGTGCCAGCAGCCTAATACCGACTAGCGGGAGCTCCTACAATGAGCAGTTCTTC. Translating it yields CASSLIPTSGSSYNEQFF.